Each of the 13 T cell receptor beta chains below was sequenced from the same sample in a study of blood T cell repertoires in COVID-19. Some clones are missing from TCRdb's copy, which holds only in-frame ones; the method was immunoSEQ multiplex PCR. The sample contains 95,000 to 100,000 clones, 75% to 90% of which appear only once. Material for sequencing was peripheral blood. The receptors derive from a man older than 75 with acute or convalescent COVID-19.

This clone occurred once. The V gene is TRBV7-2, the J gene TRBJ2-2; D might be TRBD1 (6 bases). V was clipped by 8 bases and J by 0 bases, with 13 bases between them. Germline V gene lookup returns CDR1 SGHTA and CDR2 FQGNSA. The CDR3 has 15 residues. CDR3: CASLRDITNTGELFF. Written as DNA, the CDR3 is TGTGCCAGCCTCCGGGACATTACGAACACCGGGGAGCTGTTTTTT. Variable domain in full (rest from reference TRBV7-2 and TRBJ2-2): GAGVSQSPSNKVTEKGKDVELRCDPISGHTALYWYRQSLGQGLEFLIYFQGNSAPDKSGLPSDRFSAERTGGSVSTLTIQRTQQEDSAVYLCASLRDITNTGELFFGEGSRLTVL.

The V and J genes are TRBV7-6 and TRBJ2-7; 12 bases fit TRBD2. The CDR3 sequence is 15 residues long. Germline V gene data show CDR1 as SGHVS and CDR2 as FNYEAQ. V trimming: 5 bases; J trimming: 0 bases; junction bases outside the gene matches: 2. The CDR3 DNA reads TGTGCCAGCAGCCCGACTAGCGGGAGCTCCTACGAGCAGTACTTC. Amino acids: CASSPTSGSSYEQYF.

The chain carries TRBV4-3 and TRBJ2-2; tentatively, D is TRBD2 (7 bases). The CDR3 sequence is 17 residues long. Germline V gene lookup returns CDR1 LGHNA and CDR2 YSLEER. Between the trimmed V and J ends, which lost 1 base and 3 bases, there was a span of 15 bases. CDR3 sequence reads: CASSQAVGGGDTGELFF. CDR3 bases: TGCGCCAGCAGCCAAGCGGTCGGAGGGGGGGACACCGGGGAGCTGTTTTTT.

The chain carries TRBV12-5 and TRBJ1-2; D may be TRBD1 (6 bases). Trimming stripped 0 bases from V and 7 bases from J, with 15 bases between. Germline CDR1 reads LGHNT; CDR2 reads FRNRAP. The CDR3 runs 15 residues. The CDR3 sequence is CASGLVSRGTGGYTF. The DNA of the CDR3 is TGTGCTAGTGGTTTGGTATCCAGGGGTACGGGTGGCTACACCTTC.

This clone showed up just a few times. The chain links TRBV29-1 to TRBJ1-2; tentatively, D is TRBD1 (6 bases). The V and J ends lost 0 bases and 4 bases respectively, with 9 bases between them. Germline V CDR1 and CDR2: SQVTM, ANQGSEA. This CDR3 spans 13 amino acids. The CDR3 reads CSVEEGQLYGYTF. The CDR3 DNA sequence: TGCAGCGTTGAAGAAGGACAGCTCTATGGCTACACCTTC.

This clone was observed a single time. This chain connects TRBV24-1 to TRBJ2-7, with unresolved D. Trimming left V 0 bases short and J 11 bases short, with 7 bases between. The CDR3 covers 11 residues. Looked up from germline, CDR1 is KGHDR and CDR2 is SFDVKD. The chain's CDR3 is CATSDLYREYF. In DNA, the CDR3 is TGTGCCACCAGTGATTTGTATCGGGAGTACTTC.

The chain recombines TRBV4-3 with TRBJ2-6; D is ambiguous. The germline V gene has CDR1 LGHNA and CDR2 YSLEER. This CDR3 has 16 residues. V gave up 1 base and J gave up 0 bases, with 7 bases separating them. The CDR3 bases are TGCGCCAGCAGCCAAGTCACTGGCTCTGGGGCCAACGTCCTGACTTTC. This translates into CASSQVTGSGANVLTF.

CDR3 amino acids: CASRGRTSGSPETQYF. For the CDR3, the DNA is TGTGCCAGCAGAGGAAGGACTAGCGGGAGCCCGGAGACCCAGTACTTC. This chain joins TRBV3-1 (or the pseudogene TRBV3-2) and TRBJ2-5; 13 nucleotides match TRBD2. Looked up from germline, CDR1 is LGHDT and CDR2 is YNNKEL (reference sequence). The CDR3 runs 16 residues. J gave up 5 bases and V 6 bases, and 9 bases lay outside the gene matches.

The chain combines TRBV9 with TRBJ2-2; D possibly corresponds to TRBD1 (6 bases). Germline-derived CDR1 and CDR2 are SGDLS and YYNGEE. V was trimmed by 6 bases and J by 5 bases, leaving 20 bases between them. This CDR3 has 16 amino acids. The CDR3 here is CASNNLMGARTGELFF. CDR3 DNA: TGTGCCAGCAACAACCTGATGGGGGCGCGAACCGGGGAGCTGTTTTTT.

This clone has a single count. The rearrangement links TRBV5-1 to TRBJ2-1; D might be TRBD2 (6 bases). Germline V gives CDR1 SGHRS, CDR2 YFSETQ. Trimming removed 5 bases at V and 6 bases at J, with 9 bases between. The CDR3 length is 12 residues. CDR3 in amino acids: CASSWTTNEQFF. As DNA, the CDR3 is TGCGCCAGCAGTTGGACTACCAATGAGCAGTTCTTC.

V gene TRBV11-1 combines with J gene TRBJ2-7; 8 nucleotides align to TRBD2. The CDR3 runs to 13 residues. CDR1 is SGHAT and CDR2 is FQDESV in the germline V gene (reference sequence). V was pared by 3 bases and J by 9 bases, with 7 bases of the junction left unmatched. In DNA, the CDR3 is TGTGCCAGCAGCTTCCCCGGGACTAGGGGGCAGTACTTC. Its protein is CASSFPGTRGQYF.

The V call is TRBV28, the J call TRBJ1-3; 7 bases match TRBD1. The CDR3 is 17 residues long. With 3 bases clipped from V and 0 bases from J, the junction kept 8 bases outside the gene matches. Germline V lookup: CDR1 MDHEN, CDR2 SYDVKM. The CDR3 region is CASSFRQGDLSGNTIYF. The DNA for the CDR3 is TGTGCCAGCAGTTTCAGACAGGGTGATCTCTCTGGAAACACCATATATTTT.

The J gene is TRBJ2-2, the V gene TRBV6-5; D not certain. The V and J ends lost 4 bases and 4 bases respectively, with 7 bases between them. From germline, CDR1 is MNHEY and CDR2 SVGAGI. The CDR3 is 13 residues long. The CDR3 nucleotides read TGTGCCAGCAGTTCTCACAGCACCGGGGAGCTGTTTTTT. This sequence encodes CASSSHSTGELFF.